Shown below are 12 T cell receptor beta chains from a single sample sequenced in a study of resident and recirculating memory T cells in vitiligo. Libraries were prepared by immunoSEQ multiplex PCR; TCRdb keeps only in-frame clonotypes and omits some of them. The table records about 76,000 clones, about 92% of them present only once. The material sequenced was blood. Receptors were obtained from a male donor with vitiligo.

V and J are TRBV19 and TRBJ2-7; perhaps TRBD1 as D (5 bases). Germline values: CDR1 LNHDA, CDR2 SQIVND (reference sequence). The CDR3 runs to 15 residues. The ends were cut back, 5 bases at V and 0 bases at J, with 14 bases in the middle. The CDR3 region is CASSAQASFSYEQYF. In DNA form, the CDR3 reads TGTGCCAGTAGTGCACAGGCCTCTTTCTCCTACGAGCAGTACTTC.

The J gene is TRBJ2-7, the V gene TRBV18, with D tentatively TRBD1 (6 bases). CDR1 is KGHSH, CDR2 LQKENI, per germline. The ends were cut back, 2 bases at V and 11 bases at J, with 13 bases in the middle. This CDR3 is 12 amino acids long. The CDR3 DNA is TGTGCCAGCTCACCAGACAGGACCTGGGAGTACTTC. This codes for CASSPDRTWEYF. Full variable domain (missing parts from reference TRBV18 and TRBJ2-7): NAGVMQNPRHLVRRRGQEARLRCSPMKGHSHVYWYRQLPEEGLKFMVYLQKENIIDESGMPKERFSAEFPKEGPSILRIQQVVRGDSAAYFCASSPDRTWEYFGPGTRLTVT.

This chain's CDR3 is CASSEGRFTDTQYF. Here the CDR3 DNA reads TGTGCCAGCAGTGAGGGCAGGTTTACAGATACGCAGTATTTT. The chain recombines TRBV2 with TRBJ2-3; D not resolved. CDR3 length equals 14 residues. V was pared by 3 bases and J by 3 bases, with 10 bases between. From germline, CDR1 is SNHLY and CDR2 FYNNEI. The full variable domain, completed using reference TRBV2 and TRBJ2-3, is EPEVTQTPSHQVTQMGQEVILRCVPISNHLYFYWYRQILGQKVEFLVSFYNNEISEKSEIFDDQFSVERPDGSNFTLKIRSTKLEDSAMYFCASSEGRFTDTQYFGPGTRLTVL.

This clone was counted ten times or more. This chain links TRBV6-5 with TRBJ1-1; TRBD1 matches at 8 bases. V trimming: 5 bases; J trimming: 4 bases; junction bases outside the gene matches: 9. This CDR3 is built from 15 residues. Germline V lookup: CDR1 MNHEY, CDR2 SVGAGI. CDR3 in amino acids: CASSIAGGYPTEAFF. As DNA, the CDR3 is TGTGCCAGCAGTATTGCAGGGGGCTATCCCACTGAAGCTTTCTTT.

This chain uses TRBV6-5 with TRBJ2-7; the match to TRBD1 covers 9 bases. CDR1 is MNHEY, CDR2 SVGAGI, per germline. The V and J ends lost 6 bases and 4 bases, in that order; junction bases with no gene match: 7. The CDR3 consists of 14 residues. CDR3 sequence: CASRQGQGVYEQYF. The CDR3 DNA reads as TGTGCCAGCAGGCAGGGACAGGGTGTTTACGAGCAGTACTTC.

The chain joins TRBV9 to TRBJ2-7, with D possibly TRBD2 on 5 matching bases. Germline V gives CDR1 SGDLS, CDR2 YYNGEE. Between the trimmed V and J ends, which lost 2 bases and 3 bases, there was a span of 9 bases. The CDR3 runs to 13 residues. The CDR3 reads CASSVVAGYEQYF. CDR3 nucleotides: TGTGCCAGCAGCGTTGTTGCGGGCTACGAGCAGTACTTC. The full variable domain, with the rest looked up from reference TRBV9 and TRBJ2-7, is DSGVTQTPKHLITATGQRVTLRCSPRSGDLSVYWYQQSLDQGLQFLIQYYNGEERAKGNILERFSAQQFPDLHSELNLSSLELGDSALYFCASSVVAGYEQYFGPGTRLTVT.

The chain combines TRBV6-4 with TRBJ2-1, with 11 bases that match TRBD2. The trim removed 2 bases at V and 3 bases at J, leaving 15 bases unmatched. The germline V gene encodes CDR1 MRHNA and CDR2 SNTAGT. The CDR3 spans 20 residues. The CDR3: CASSDPGLAERPRLYNEQFF. The CDR3 DNA follows: TGTGCCAGCAGTGACCCGGGACTAGCGGAGAGGCCCCGTCTCTACAATGAGCAGTTCTTC.

The genes are TRBV11-2 and TRBJ2-7, with D maybe TRBD1 (6 bases). Trimming removed 4 bases from V and 0 bases from J, with 10 bases in between. The CDR3 is 14 amino acids. The germline CDR1 and CDR2 sequences are SGHAT and FQNNGV. The CDR3 bases are TGTGCCAGCAGCTGGGGGCCGGGCTCCTACGAGCAGTACTTC. Translation: CASSWGPGSYEQYF. The full variable domain, its missing parts supplied by reference TRBV11-2 and TRBJ2-7, is EAGVAQSPRYKIIEKRQSVAFWCNPISGHATLYWYQQILGQGPKLLIQFQNNGVVDDSQLPKDRFSAERLKGVDSTLKIQPAKLEDSAVYLCASSWGPGSYEQYFGPGTRLTVT.

The chain has TRBV28 and TRBJ1-5; 8 bases match TRBD1. The CDR3 length is 14 residues. V lost 6 bases and J lost 3; bases outside the gene matches: 4. The germline CDR1 and CDR2 sequences are MDHEN and SYDVKM. The CDR3 coding sequence is TGTGCCAGCAGACGACAGGGGTCCAATCAGCCCCAGCATTTT. Its protein product is CASRRQGSNQPQHF.

The CDR3 loop reads CASSLGVKYEQYF. The DNA for the CDR3 is TGTGCCAGCAGCTTAGGTGTTAAATACGAGCAGTACTTC. This chain connects TRBV7-8 to TRBJ2-7; D call uncertain. Germline V CDR1 and CDR2: SGHVS, FQNEAQ. This CDR3 is built from 13 residues. V was clipped by 1 base and J by 4 bases, with 8 bases between them.

This rearrangement joins TRBV27 to TRBJ2-1; 12 bases map to TRBD2. With V trimmed by 5 bases and J by 2 bases, 4 bases remained unmatched. Germline CDR1 reads MNHEY; CDR2 reads SMNVEV (reference sequence). The CDR3 is 16 residues long. In DNA, the CDR3 is TGTGCCAGCAGTGGTCTAGCGGGAGGGCCCTACAATGAGCAGTTCTTC. Its translation: CASSGLAGGPYNEQFF.

The chain employs TRBV11-2 and TRBJ2-7, with 7 bases matching TRBD2. With V trimmed by 3 bases and J by 3 bases, 5 bases remained unmatched. This CDR3 region has 14 residues. In germline, CDR1 is SGHAT, CDR2 FQNNGV. The CDR3 region is CASSLLAGDYEQYF. CDR3 DNA: TGTGCCAGCAGCTTGCTGGCGGGAGACTACGAGCAGTACTTC.